These 10 T cell receptor beta chains were all obtained from the same sample, sequenced in a study of blood T cell repertoires in COVID-19. Only in-frame clones appear in the TCRdb table, and some are missing; sequencing was by immunoSEQ multiplex PCR. The table includes 250,000 to 300,000 clones, approximately 80% detected once. Sequencing was carried out using peripheral blood. The receptors stem from a woman aged 55 to 70 with active or convalescent COVID-19.

The chain has TRBV4-1 and TRBJ1-5; 10 bases are shared with TRBD1. CDR3 size: 16 residues. Unmatched junction bases numbered 3, after V lost 2 bases and J lost 2 bases. The germline CDR1 and CDR2 sequences are MGHRA and YSYEKL. The CDR3 nucleotides are TGCGCCAGCAGCCAATGGACAGGGGGTGGCAATCAGCCCCAGCATTTT. Encoded protein: CASSQWTGGGNQPQHF.

This clone qualifies as medium-sized. The chain employs TRBV14 and TRBJ2-7; 7 bases are shared with TRBD1. This CDR3 contains 15 residues. The J segment lost 0 bases and the V segment lost 3 bases, leaving 5 bases of the junction unmatched. Per germline, CDR1 SGHDN and CDR2 FVKESK. The CDR3 DNA sequence: TGTGCCAGCAGCCACAGGACAGGTAGCTCCTACGAGCAGTACTTC. It specifies CASSHRTGSSYEQYF.

This clone was counted a single time. The chain combines TRBV18 with TRBJ2-2; D is perhaps TRBD1 (6 bases). The CDR3 loop spans 15 amino acids. Germline lookup yields CDR1 KGHSH and CDR2 LQKENI. The germline V and J ends were trimmed by 6 bases and 0 bases, with 11 bases remaining between them. The CDR3 DNA follows: TGTGCCAGCTCCACAGGGACCGCGAACACCGGGGAGCTGTTTTTT. Translation: CASSTGTANTGELFF.

Many counts were recorded for this clone. The genes are TRBV29-1 and TRBJ1-2; a possible D gene is TRBD1 (6 bases). Between the trimmed V and J ends, which lost 4 bases and 4 bases, there was a span of 16 bases. The CDR3 totals 14 residues. Germline CDR1 reads SQVTM; CDR2 reads ANQGSEA. The CDR3 coding sequence is TGCAGCGTTGTAGCTGCCGGACAGACCTATGGCTACACCTTC. This codes for CSVVAAGQTYGYTF.

The V call is TRBV11-3, the J call TRBJ2-1; 8 bases map to TRBD2. This CDR3 is built from 16 residues. Germline trimming cut 1 base from V and 6 bases from J; bases unmatched to any gene: 8. In germline, CDR1 is SGHNT, CDR2 YENEEA. CDR3 coding DNA: TGTGCCAGCAGCTTAGGAGGGACCCGGGGGGGCAATGAGCAGTTCTTC. Amino acid sequence: CASSLGGTRGGNEQFF.

Details on this clone: The sample contains more than one DNA sequence encoding this CDR3. The chain is built from TRBV10-3 and TRBJ2-7; D is unresolved. The CDR3 is 13 residues long. CDR1 is ENHRY and CDR2 is SYGVKD in the germline V gene. The germline V and J ends were trimmed by 2 bases and 1 base, with 6 bases remaining between them. CDR3 DNA: TGTGCCATCAGTGAGGGGCCGTCCTACGAGCAGTACTTC. This sequence encodes CAISEGPSYEQYF.

V is TRBV7-3 and J is TRBJ1-6; TRBD1 might be the D (6 bases). The CDR3 is 16 residues long. Trimming took off 3 bases at V and 7 bases at J, with 16 bases between the two ends. CDR1 and CDR2 (germline): SGHTA, FQGTGA. The CDR3, as DNA: TGTGCCAGCAGCTTCACGGCCTCGGGACAAAATTCACCCCTCCACTTT. It yields the protein CASSFTASGQNSPLHF.

The V call is TRBV12-5, the J call TRBJ1-5, with D unresolved. The CDR3 has 12 residues. The ends were cut back, 6 bases at V and 10 bases at J, with 13 bases in the middle. Germline CDR1 reads LGHNT; CDR2 reads FRNRAP. CDR3 residues: CASGLIPIPQHF. CDR3 nucleotides: TGTGCTAGTGGCCTAATTCCGATCCCCCAGCATTTT.

The chain links TRBV6-6 to TRBJ2-7, with 7 bases fitting TRBD1. CDR1 MNHNY and CDR2 SVGAGI come from the germline V gene (reference sequence). This CDR3 contains 12 residues. The junction had 3 bases not matched to a gene; V was cut back by 6 bases and J by 4 bases. DNA for the CDR3: TGTGCCAGCAGACGACAGGGTTACGAGCAGTACTTC. The encoded protein is CASRRQGYEQYF.

The V call is TRBV7-8, the J call TRBJ1-1; 8 bases are shared with TRBD1. Germline CDR1 reads SGHVS; CDR2 reads FQNEAQ. CDR3 length equals 15 residues. Losses at the gene ends were 6 bases for V and 1 base for J; bases not matched to a gene: 7. The CDR3 DNA follows: TGTGCCAGCAGAGGGGCAGGGGGCCGGAACACTGAAGCTTTCTTT. It encodes CASRGAGGRNTEAFF.